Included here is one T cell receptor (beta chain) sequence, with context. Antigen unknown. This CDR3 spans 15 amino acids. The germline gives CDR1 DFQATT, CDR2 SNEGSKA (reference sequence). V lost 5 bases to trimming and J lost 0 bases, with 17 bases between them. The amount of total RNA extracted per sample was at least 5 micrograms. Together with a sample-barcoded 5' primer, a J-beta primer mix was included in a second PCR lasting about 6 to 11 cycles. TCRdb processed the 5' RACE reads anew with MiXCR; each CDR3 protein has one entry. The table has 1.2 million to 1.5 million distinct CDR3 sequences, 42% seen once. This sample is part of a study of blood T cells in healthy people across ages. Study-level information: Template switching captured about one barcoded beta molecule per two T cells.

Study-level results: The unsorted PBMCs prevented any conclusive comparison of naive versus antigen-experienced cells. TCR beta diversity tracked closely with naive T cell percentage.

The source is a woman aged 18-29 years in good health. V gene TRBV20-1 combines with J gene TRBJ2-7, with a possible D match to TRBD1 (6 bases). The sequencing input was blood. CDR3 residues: CSASPGHHTSYEQYF. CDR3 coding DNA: TGCAGTGCTTCCCCGGGACATCATACCTCCTACGAGCAGTACTTC.